This TCR beta chain originates from a study of blood T cell repertoires in COVID-19. Germline V gene lookup returns CDR1 SEHNR and CDR2 FQNEAQ (reference sequence). The V gene end was trimmed by 6 bases and the J gene end by 10 bases; junction bases not matched to a gene: 13. The CDR3 runs 15 residues. The repertoire was sequenced with immunoSEQ multiplex PCR; TCRdb's copy has only in-frame clones and lacks some. The data show about 190,000 clones, approximately 78% seen once. Sequencing was carried out using peripheral blood. The TCR originated in a woman of 80 years or more with active or convalescent COVID-19. The chain is built from TRBV7-9 and TRBJ2-1; 9 bases are a match to TRBD1. The CDR3 sequence is CASRSGTGYSIEQFF. CDR3 nucleotides: TGTGCCAGCAGATCCGGGACAGGGTATAGTATAGAGCAGTTCTTC.